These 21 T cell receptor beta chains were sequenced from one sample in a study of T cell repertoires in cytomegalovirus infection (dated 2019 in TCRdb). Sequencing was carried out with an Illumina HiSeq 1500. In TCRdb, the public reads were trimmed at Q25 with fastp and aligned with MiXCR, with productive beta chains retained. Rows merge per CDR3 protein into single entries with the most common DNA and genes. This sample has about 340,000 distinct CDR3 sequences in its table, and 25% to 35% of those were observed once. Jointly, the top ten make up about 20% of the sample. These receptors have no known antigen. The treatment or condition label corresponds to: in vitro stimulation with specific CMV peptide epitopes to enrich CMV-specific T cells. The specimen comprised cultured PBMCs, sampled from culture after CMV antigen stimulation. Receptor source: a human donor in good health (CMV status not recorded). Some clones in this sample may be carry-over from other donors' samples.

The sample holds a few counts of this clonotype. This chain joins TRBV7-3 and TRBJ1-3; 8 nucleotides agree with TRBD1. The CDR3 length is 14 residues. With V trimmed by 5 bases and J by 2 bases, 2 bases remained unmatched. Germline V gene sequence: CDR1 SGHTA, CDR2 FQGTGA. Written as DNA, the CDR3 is TGTGCCAGCAGCAAGGACAGGGCTGGAAACACCATATATTTT. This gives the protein CASSKDRAGNTIYF.

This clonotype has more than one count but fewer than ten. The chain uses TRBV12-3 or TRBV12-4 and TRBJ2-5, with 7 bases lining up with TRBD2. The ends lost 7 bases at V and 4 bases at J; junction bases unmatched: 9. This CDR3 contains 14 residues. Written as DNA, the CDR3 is TGTGCCAGCACCTGGGGGGGGTTGGCAGAGACCCAGTACTTC. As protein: CASTWGGLAETQYF.

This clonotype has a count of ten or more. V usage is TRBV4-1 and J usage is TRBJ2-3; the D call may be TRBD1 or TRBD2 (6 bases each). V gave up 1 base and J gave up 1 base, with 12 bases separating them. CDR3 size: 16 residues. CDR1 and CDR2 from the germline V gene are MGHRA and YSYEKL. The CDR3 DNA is TGCGCCAGCAGCCAAGCGGGGGCTGGGGGCACAGATACGCAGTATTTT. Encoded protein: CASSQAGAGGTDTQYF.

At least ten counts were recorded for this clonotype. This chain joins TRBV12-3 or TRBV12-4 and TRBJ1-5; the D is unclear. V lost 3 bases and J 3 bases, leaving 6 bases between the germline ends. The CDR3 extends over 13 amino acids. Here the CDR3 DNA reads TGTGCCAGCAGTTTGGGCACCAATCAGCCCCAGCATTTT. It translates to CASSLGTNQPQHF.

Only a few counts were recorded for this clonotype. In DNA form, the CDR3 reads TGCGCCAGCAGCCAAGGTCCTACTAGCTCGGGGGCCAACGTCCTGACTTTC. This sequence encodes CASSQGPTSSGANVLTF. This sequence joins TRBV4-1 and TRBJ2-6; the D gene is possibly TRBD2 (6 bases). Germline V gene data show CDR1 as MGHRA and CDR2 as YSYEKL. Between the trimmed V and J ends, which lost 1 base and 4 bases, there was a span of 14 bases. The CDR3 has 17 residues.

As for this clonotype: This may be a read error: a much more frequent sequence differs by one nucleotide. CDR3 DNA sequence: TGTGCCAGCAGTCCTCGGGTACTCACAGATACGCAGTATTTT. It translates to CASSPRVLTDTQYF. This rearrangement joins TRBV7-3 to TRBJ2-3; D gene ambiguous. V was clipped by 6 bases and J by 2 bases, with 12 bases between them. The CDR3 spans 14 residues. The germline V gene encodes CDR1 SGHTA and CDR2 FQGTGA.

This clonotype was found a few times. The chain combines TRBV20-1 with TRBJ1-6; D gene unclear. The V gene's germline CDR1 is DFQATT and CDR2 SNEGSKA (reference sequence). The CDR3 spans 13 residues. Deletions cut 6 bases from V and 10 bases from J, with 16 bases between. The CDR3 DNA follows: TGCAGTGCCCACAAGGGTCAGATCTCACCCCTCCACTTT. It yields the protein CSAHKGQISPLHF.

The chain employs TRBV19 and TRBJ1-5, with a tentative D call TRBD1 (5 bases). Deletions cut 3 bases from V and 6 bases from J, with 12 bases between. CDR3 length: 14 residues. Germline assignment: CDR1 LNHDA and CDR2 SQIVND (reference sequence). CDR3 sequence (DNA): TGTGCCAGTAGTATTCCAGGGAAGGTTCAGCCCCAGCATTTT. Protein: CASSIPGKVQPQHF.

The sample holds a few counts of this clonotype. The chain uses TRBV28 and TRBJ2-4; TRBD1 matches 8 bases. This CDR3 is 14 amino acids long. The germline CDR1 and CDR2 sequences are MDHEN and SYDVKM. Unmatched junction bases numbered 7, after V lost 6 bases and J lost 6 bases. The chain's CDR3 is CASRTRGQGNIQYF. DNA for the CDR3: TGTGCCAGCAGAACCAGGGGGCAGGGAAACATTCAGTACTTC.

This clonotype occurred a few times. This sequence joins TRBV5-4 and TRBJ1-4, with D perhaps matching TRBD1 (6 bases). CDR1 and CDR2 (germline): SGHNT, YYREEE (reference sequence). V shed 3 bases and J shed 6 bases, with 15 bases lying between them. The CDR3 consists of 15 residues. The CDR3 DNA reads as TGTGCCAGCAGCTCGGGACAAGACCTGTATGAAAAACTGTTTTTT. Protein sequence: CASSSGQDLYEKLFF. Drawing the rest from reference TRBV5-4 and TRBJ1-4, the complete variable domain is ETGVTQSPTHLIKTRGQQVTLRCSSQSGHNTVSWYQQALGQGPQFIFQYYREEENGRGNFPPRFSGLQFPNYSSELNVNALELDDSALYLCASSSGQDLYEKLFFGSGTQLSVL.

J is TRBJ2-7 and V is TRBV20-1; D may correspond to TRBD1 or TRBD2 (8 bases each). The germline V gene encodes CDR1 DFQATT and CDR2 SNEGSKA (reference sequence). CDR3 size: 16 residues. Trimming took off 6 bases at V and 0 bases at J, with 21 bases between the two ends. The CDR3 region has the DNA TGCAGTGCCCTGGACAGGGTGAGCGGGAGCTCCTACGAGCAGTACTTC. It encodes CSALDRVSGSSYEQYF.

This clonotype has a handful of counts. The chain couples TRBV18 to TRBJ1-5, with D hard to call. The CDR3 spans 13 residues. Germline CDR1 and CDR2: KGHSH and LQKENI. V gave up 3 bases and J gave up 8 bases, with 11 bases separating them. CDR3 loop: CASSPEGLEPQHF. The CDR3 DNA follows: TGTGCCAGCTCACCCGAGGGATTAGAGCCCCAGCATTTT.

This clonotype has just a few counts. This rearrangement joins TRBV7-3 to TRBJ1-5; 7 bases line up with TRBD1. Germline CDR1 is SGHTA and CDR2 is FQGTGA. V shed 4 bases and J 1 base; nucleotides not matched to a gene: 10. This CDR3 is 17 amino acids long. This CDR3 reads CASSSATGYTSNQPQHF. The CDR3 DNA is TGTGCCAGCAGCTCGGCGACAGGGTATACCAGCAATCAGCCCCAGCATTTT.

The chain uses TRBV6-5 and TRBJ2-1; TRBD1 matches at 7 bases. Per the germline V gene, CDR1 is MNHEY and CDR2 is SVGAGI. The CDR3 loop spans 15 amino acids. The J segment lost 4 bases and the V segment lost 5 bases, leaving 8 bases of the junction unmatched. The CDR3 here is CASSEEGAGYNEQFF. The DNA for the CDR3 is TGTGCCAGCAGTGAAGAGGGGGCAGGATACAATGAGCAGTTCTTC.

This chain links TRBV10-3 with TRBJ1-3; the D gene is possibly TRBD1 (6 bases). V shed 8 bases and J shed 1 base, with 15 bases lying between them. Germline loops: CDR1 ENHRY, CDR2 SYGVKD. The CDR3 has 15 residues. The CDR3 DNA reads TGTGCCATCCGGGGGCCCGAAGATTCTGGAAACACCATATATTTT. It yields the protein CAIRGPEDSGNTIYF.

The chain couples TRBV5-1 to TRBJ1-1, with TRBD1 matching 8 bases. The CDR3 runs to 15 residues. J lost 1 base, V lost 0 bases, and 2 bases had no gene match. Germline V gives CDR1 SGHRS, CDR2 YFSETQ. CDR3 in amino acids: CASSLAGQGNTEAFF. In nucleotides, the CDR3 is TGCGCCAGCAGCTTGGCTGGACAGGGGAACACTGAAGCTTTCTTT.

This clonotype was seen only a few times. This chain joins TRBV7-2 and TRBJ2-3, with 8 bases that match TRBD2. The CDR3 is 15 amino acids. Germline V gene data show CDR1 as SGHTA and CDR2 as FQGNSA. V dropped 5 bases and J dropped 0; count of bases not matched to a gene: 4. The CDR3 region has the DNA TGTGCCAGCAGCCGGGGGGGTCCTAGCACAGATACGCAGTATTTT. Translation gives CASSRGGPSTDTQYF.

The CDR3 coding sequence is TGCAGTGCTTTCTCGCCCCAGGATGCGCGCCCTGGGGCCAACGTCCTGACTTTC. This sequence encodes CSAFSPQDARPGANVLTF. V is TRBV20-1 and J is TRBJ2-6; D call uncertain. CDR1 and CDR2 (germline): DFQATT, SNEGSKA (reference sequence). The CDR3 consists of 18 residues. Trimming shortened V by 5 bases and J by 2 bases, and 22 bases separated the two germline ends.

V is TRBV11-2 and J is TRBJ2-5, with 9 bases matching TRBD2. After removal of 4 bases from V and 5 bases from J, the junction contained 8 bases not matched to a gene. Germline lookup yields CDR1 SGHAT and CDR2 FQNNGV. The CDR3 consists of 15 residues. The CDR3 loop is CASSSRGGRVETQYF. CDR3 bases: TGTGCCAGCAGCTCCCGCGGCGGGAGGGTGGAGACCCAGTACTTC.

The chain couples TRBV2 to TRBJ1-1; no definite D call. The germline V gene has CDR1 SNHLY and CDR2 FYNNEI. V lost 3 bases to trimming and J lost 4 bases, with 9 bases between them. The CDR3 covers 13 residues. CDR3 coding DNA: TGTGCCAGCAGTGAGGTAGAACTCACTGAAGCTTTCTTT. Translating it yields CASSEVELTEAFF.

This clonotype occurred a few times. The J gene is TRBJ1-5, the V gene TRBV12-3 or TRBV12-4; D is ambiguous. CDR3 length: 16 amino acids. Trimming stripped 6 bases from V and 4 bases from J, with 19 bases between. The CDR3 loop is CASSPETWLGNQPQHF. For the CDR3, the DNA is TGTGCCAGCAGCCCCGAGACATGGTTAGGAAATCAGCCCCAGCATTTT.